A single sample gave rise to the 2 T cell receptor beta chains below, sequenced in a study of tumour-infiltrating T cells in Burkitt lymphoma. The repertoire was sequenced with immunoSEQ multiplex PCR; TCRdb's copy has only in-frame clones and lacks some. The sample shows about 15,000 clones, around four fifths of them seen only once. The material sequenced was tumor tissue. All receptors derive from a human donor with diffuse large B-cell lymphoma.

This clone has just a few counts. This chain connects TRBV5-6 to TRBJ1-1; D not certain. This CDR3 is 13 amino acids long. Germline CDR1 is SGHDT and CDR2 is YYEEEE. Between the trimmed V and J ends, which lost 0 bases and 4 bases, there was a span of 7 bases. The CDR3 loop is CASSLGVATEAFF. CDR3 sequence (DNA): TGTGCCAGCAGCTTGGGAGTCGCCACTGAAGCTTTCTTT.

This clone was recorded only once. The chain carries TRBV19 and TRBJ1-4, with no clear D. This CDR3 has 15 residues. Per the germline V gene, CDR1 is LNHDA and CDR2 is SQIVND (reference sequence). Trimming pared 8 bases from V and 0 bases from J, leaving 13 bases between. CDR3 DNA: TGTGCCAGTGGGCAGCTCAGAACAACTAATGAAAAACTGTTTTTT. This translates into CASGQLRTTNEKLFF.